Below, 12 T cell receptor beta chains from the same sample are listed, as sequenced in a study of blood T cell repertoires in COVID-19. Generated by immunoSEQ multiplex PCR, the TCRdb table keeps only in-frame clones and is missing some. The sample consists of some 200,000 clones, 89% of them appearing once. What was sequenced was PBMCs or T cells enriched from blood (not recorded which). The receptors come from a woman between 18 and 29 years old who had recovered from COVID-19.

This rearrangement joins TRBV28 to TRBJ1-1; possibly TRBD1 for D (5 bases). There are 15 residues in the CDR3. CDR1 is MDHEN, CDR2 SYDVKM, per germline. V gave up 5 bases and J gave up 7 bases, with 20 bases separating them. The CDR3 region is CASSPRLRLRGEAFF. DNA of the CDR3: TGTGCCAGCAGTCCTCGGTTAAGGCTAAGGGGTGAAGCTTTCTTT.

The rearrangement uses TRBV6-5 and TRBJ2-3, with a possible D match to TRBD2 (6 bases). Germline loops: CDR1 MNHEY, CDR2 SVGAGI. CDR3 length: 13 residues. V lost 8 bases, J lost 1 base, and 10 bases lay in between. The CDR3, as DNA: TGTGCCAGCCACCAGCGGGGCACAGATACGCAGTATTTT. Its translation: CASHQRGTDTQYF.

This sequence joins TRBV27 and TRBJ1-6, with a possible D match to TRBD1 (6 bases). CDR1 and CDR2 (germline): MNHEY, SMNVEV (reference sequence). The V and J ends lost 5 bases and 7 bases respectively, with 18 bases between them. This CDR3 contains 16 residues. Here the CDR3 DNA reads TGTGCCAGCAGTCTAGGGGACATCAGGAGGAATTCACCCCTCCACTTT. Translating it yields CASSLGDIRRNSPLHF.

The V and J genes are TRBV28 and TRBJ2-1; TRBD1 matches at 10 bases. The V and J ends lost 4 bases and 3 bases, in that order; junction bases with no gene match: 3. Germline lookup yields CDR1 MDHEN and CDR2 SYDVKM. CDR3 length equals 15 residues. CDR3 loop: CASSSRDRGYNEQFF. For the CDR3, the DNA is TGTGCCAGCAGTTCCCGGGACAGGGGCTACAATGAGCAGTTCTTC.

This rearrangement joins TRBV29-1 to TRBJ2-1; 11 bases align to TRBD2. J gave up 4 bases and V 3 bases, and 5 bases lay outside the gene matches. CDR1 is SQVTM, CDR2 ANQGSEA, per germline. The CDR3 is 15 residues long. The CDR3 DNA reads TGCAGCGTTGAGATTGGGACTAGCGGATACAATGAGCAGTTCTTC. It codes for CSVEIGTSGYNEQFF.

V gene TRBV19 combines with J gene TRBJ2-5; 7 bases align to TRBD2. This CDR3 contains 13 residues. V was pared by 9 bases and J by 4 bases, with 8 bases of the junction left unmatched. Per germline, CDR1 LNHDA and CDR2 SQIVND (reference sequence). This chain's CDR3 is CASRPGGPETQYF. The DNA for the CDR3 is TGTGCCAGCAGGCCGGGAGGCCCAGAGACCCAGTACTTC.

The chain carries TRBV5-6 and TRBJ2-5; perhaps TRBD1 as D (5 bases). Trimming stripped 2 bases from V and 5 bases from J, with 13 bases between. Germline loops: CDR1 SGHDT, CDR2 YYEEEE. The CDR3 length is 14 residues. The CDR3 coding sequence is TGTGCCAGCAGCTTATGGGGCCTAAGGGAGACCCAGTACTTC. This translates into CASSLWGLRETQYF. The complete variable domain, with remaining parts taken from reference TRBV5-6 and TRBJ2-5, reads DAGVTQSPTHLIKTRGQQVTLRCSPKSGHDTVSWYQQALGQGPQFIFQYYEEEERQRGNFPDRFSGHQFPNYSSELNVNALLLGDSALYLCASSLWGLRETQYFGPGTRLLVL.

CDR3 protein: CASSFRSGDGYTF. The CDR3 DNA reads TGTGCCAGCAGCTTTAGGTCGGGGGATGGCTACACCTTC. V usage is TRBV7-2 and J usage is TRBJ1-2; tentative D call: TRBD1 (5 bases). Looked up from germline, CDR1 is SGHTA and CDR2 is FQGNSA. The CDR3 is 13 amino acids. Trimming cost V 3 bases and J 6 bases, with 11 bases left between them.

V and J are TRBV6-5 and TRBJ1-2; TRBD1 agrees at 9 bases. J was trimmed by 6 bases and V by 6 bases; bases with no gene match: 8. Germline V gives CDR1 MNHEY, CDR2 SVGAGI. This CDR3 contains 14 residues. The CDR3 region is CASSGQGSLNGYTF. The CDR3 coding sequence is TGTGCCAGCAGCGGACAGGGGAGCCTAAATGGCTACACCTTC.

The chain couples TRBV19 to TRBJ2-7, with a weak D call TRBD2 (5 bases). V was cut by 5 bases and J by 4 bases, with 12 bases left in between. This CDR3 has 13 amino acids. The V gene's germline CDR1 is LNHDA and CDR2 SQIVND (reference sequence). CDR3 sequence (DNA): TGTGCCAGTAGTGTGACCCCGGGGTACGAGCAGTACTTC. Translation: CASSVTPGYEQYF.

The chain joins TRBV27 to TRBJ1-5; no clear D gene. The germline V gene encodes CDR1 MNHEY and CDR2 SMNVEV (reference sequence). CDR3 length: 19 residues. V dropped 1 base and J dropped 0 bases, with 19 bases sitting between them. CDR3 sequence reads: CASSLFGLGGEGSNQPQHF. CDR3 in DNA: TGTGCCAGCAGTTTATTTGGCTTAGGTGGAGAAGGTAGCAATCAGCCCCAGCATTTT.

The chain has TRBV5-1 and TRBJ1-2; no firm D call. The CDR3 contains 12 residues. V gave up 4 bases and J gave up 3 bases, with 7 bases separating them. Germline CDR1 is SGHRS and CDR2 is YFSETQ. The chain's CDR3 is CASSGSDYGYTF. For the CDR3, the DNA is TGCGCCAGCAGCGGGAGTGACTATGGCTACACCTTC. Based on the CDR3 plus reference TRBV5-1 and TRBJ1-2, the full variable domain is KAGVTQTPRYLIKTRGQQVTLSCSPISGHRSVSWYQQTPGQGLQFLFEYFSETQRNKGNFPGRFSGRQFSNSRSEMNVSTLELGDSALYLCASSGSDYGYTFGSGTRLTVV.